This TCR beta chain came from a study of beta chain features in type 1 diabetes. A note on this clone: Its antigen remains unidentified.

Every isolated RNA sample was fully reverse transcribed, so sequencing captured expressed TCRB transcripts. This table comes from immunoSEQ multiplex PCR, and its TCRdb copy is limited to in-frame clones, with some not included. The sample has approximately 57,000 clones, roughly 52% seen once. Naive, central memory, regulatory and stem cell-like memory cells within the CD4+ compartment were sorted using CD45RO/CCR7/CD25/CD127/CD95/CD27. Findings and caveats of the study: Among all four CD4+ subsets, Type 1 diabetes patients had TCRB CDR3s that were moderately but significantly shorter. A closer apparent resemblance between naive, central memory and Treg TCRB repertoires was seen in patients than in healthy donors. VDJ junctions in type 1 diabetes patients carried more deletions and fewer insertions.

This CDR3 is built from 15 residues. Per germline, CDR1 MNHEY and CDR2 SMNVEV (reference sequence). Trimming took 6 bases from V and 2 from J; bases not matched to a gene: 7. The material sequenced was Tregs from blood. The receptor was isolated from a woman aged 40 to 55 with type 1 diabetes. V is TRBV27 and J is TRBJ2-3; TRBD1 matches 8 bases. The CDR3 spells CASRIQGVYTDTQYF. The CDR3 nucleotides are TGTGCCAGCAGGATACAGGGGGTCTACACAGATACGCAGTATTTT.